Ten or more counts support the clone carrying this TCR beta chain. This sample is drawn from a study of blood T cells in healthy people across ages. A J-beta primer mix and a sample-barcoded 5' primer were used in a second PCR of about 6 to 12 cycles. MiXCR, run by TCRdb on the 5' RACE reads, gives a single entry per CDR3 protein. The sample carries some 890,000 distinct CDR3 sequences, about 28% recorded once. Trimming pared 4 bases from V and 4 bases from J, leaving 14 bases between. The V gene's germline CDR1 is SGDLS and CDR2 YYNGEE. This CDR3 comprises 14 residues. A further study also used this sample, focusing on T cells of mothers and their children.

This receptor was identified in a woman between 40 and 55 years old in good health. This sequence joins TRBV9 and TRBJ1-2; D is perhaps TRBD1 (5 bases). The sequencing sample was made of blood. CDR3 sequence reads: CASSPSGTAYGYTF. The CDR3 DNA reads TGTGCCAGCAGCCCCTCCGGGACGGCCTATGGCTACACCTTC.